This TCR beta chain is drawn from a study of blood T cell repertoires in COVID-19 (dated by TCRdb to about 2020). Describing the broader study: Collaborator samples came from the United States, Italy and Spain and covered acute and convalescent phases of COVID-19. The sample metadata nearly always contained a de-identified subject ID, COVID-19 status, age in years and sex. The repertoires were made available in a free public database intended to serve as a resource for research on the immune response to SARS-CoV-2. Samples were obtained from the ongoing ImmuneRACE study (first 160 participants) and from over 1,000 subjects provided by 6 global collaborators. Subjects who had been exposed to COVID-19, were actively infected with it, or had recovered from it provided the deeply sampled blood TCRbeta repertoires that made up the dataset. Where available, HLA class I and class II types were obtained from metadata supplied by the sample provider rather than from assay-based typing. The material from the prospective study consisted of cDNA or gDNA derived from T cells, B-cell-depleted T cells, or PBMCs.

Overall study results and their limits: The amount of clinical and demographic metadata varied by source and participant and was provided uncurated.

Comments on this clone: Its recognized antigen is unknown. No clone much larger than this one lies a single base away; base qualities are absent.

TCRbeta CDR3 regions were amplified from genomic DNA using the immunoSEQ Assay, a bias-controlled multiplex PCR. For the original study's pipeline: Within the assay, amplification of reference gene primers was used to estimate how many nucleated cells each sample contained. To quantify the absolute abundance of each unique TCRbeta CDR3 rearrangement, sequence reads were collapsed and filtered. For each sample, productive Simpson clonality was calculated by taking the square root of Simpson's diversity index across productive rearrangements. This is the immuneACCESS table as TCRdb keeps it, with only in-frame sequences that have V and J called. A part of the clones is gone; compared with another copy, unresolved V genes explain less than half, and the rest is unexplained. That table supplies the V and J calls and clone size; D and trimming were determined from the DNA. A total of approximately 160,000 clones appear in this sample, roughly 84% of them only once. The top ten hold roughly 8.3% of the sample.

The germline V gene (reference sequence) sets CDR1 to SEHNR and CDR2 to FQNEAQ. The CDR3 covers 16 residues, taking in both the cysteine and the phenylalanine. Only the CDR3 region is kept as DNA, spanning 48 bases read in frame from base 1. V loses 1 base at its end and J loses 4 bases; junction bases beyond the gene matches: 8. In Seattle, one collaborating source enrolled patients while the infection was active and tracked those patients longitudinally over the course of disease. The collaborating institutions used their own protocols to collect whole blood in K2EDTA tubes. Collaborator samples were shipped for TCRbeta analysis as frozen whole blood, isolated PBMCs, or DNA extracted from either sample type.

Recombination linked TRBV7-9 to TRBJ2-7; a stretch of 9 junction bases matches TRBD2. This sequence originates from a woman aged 55-69 years with COVID-19, enrolled during active disease. Sequencing was carried out using peripheral blood. The base sequence is TGTGCCAGCAGCTTAGGACGGGTGACTAGCGGTTACGAGCAGTACTTC. This encodes CASSLGRVTSGYEQYF.